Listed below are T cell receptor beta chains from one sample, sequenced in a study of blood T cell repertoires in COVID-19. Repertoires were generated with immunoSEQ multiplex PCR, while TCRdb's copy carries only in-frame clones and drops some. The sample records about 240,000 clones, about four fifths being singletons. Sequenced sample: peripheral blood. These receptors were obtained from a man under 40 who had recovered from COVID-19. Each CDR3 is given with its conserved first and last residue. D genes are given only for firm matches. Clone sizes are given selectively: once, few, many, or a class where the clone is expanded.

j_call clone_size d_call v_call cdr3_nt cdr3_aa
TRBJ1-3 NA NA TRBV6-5 TGTGCCAGCGATAAACACTCTGGAAACACCATATATTTT CASDKHSGNTIYF
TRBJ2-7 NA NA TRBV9 TGTGCCAGCAGCGACGTAGGGGGGGCGATAATCCGGCTCCACGAGCAGTACTTC CASSDVGGAIIRLHEQYF
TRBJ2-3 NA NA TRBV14 TGTGCCAGCAGCCCGGCCCTAGGAATTACGCAGTATTTT CASSPALGITQYF
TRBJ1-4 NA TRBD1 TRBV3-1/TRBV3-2 TGTGCCAGCAGCCAATCGGCCGAGACAGGGAAACTGTTTTTT CASSQSAETGKLFF
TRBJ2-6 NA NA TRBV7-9 TGTGCCAGCAGCTTAGCAGGGGCATCTGGGGCCAACGTCCTGACTTTC CASSLAGASGANVLTF
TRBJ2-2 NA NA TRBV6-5 TGTGCCAGCAGTTACCGAGACAGACATCTAACCGGGGAGCTGTTTTTT CASSYRDRHLTGELFF
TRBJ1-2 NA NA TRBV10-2 TGCGCCAGCAGTGAGTGGGCTTATGGCTACACCTTC CASSEWAYGYTF
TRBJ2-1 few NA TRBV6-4 TGTGCCAGCAGTGACGGAAACAGGTACAATGAGCAGTTCTTC CASSDGNRYNEQFF
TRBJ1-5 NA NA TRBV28 TGTGCCAGCAGGGCCCGGACAGCGTATAGCAATCAGCCCCAGCATTTT CASRARTAYSNQPQHF
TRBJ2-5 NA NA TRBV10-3 TGTGCCATCAGTGAGAGTGGAGGGTCAGAGACCCAGTACTTC CAISESGGSETQYF
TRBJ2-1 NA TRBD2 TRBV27 TGTGCCAGCAGTTTGAGTCTAGCGGGCCACAATGAGCAGTTCTTC CASSLSLAGHNEQFF
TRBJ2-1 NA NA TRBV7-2 TGTGCCAGCAGCGCCGCCGGTGAGCAGTTCTTC CASSAAGEQFF
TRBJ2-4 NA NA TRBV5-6 TGTGCCAGCAGCTGGAAACAGGGCAGTAGGCGGTACATTCAGTACTTC CASSWKQGSRRYIQYF
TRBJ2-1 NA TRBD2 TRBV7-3 TGTGCCAGCAGCTTACAGGCGGGGGTGAACAATGAGCAGTTCTTC CASSLQAGVNNEQFF
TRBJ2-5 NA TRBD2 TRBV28 TGTGCCAGCACCAGCGGGGAGCTAGAGACCCAGTACTTC CASTSGELETQYF
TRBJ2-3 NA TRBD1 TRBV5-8 TGTGCCAGCAGCCTGGGACAGGGGGTCCGCACAGATACGCAGTATTTT CASSLGQGVRTDTQYF
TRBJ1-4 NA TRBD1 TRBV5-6 TGTGCCAGCAGCTGGGGACAGGCCGGTCGAAAACTGTTTTTT CASSWGQAGRKLFF
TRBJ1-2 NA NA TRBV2 TGTGCCAGCAGCGGGCTCGGAGGGCTGGGCTACACCTTC CASSGLGGLGYTF
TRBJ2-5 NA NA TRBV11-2 TGTGCCAGCATTAGGGGTCAAGAGACCCAGTACTTC CASIRGQETQYF
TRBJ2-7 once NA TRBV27 TGTGCCAGCAGTTTTGGGACTCACTACGAGCAGTACTTC CASSFGTHYEQYF
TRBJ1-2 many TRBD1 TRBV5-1 TGCGCCAGCAGCCGACAGGGTAGCAATGGCTACACCTTC CASSRQGSNGYTF
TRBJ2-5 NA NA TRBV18 TGTGCCAGCTCACCGAGCTTACAGGGTGCCCAAGAGACCCAGTACTTC CASSPSLQGAQETQYF
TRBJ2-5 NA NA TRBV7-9 TGTGCCAGCAGCTTCCCCGACCGGGTCCGCCAAGAGACCCAGTACTTC CASSFPDRVRQETQYF
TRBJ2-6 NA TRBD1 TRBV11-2 TGTGCCAGCAGAGGGACAGCAGGATCCTCTGGGGCCAACGTCCTGACTTTC CASRGTAGSSGANVLTF
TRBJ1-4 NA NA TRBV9 TGTGCCAGCAGCGTAGAGGGGGAGGGAAAACTGTTTTTT CASSVEGEGKLFF
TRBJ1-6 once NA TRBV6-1 TGTGCCAGCAGTGAATTGGCAGGGAGGGATTCACCCCTCCACTTT CASSELAGRDSPLHF
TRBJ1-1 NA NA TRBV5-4 TGTGCCAGCAGCACCCGGGAGATGAACACTGAAGCTTTCTTT CASSTREMNTEAFF
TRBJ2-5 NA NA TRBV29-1 TGCAGCGTTGTAGGAGGTGTGGAGACCCAGTACTTC CSVVGGVETQYF
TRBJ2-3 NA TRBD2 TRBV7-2 TGTGCCAGCAGCTTATTCGCGGGGGGAGCGGGGGGCAATACGCAGTATTTT CASSLFAGGAGGNTQYF
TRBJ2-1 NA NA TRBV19 TGTGCCAGTAGTATCGGGAAGGCCAATGAGCAGTTCTTC CASSIGKANEQFF
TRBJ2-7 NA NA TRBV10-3 TGTGCCATCAAGGGCCCGGGGGAGCACTCCTACGAGCAGTACTTC CAIKGPGEHSYEQYF
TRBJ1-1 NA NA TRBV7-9 TGTGCCAGCAGCTTAGCTAGTATCACTGAAGCTTTCTTT CASSLASITEAFF
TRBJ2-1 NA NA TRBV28 TGTGCCAGCAGTCCGACTGGATCCTACAATGAGCAGTTCTTC CASSPTGSYNEQFF
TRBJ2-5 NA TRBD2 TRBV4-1 TGCGCCAGCAGCAGACTAGCGGGGGTAAGGGAGACCCAGTACTTC CASSRLAGVRETQYF
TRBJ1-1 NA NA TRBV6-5 TGTGCCAGCAGTTACTGGAGCTTCAGGGAAGGCACTGAAGCTTTCTTT CASSYWSFREGTEAFF
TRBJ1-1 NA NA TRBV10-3 TGTGCCATCAGTGCCCGCGACAGTCAGGGAGCTTTCTTT CAISARDSQGAFF
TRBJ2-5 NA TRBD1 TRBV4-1 TGCGCCAGCAGTCTAATAGGGGGCAGGTTAGAGACCCAGTACTTC CASSLIGGRLETQYF
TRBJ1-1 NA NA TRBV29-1 TGCAGCGTGTGGGAGGGGAACACTGAAGCTTTCTTT CSVWEGNTEAFF
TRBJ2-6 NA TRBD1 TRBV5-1 TGCGCCAGCAGCTTAGGGACAGGGTCTAAAGGGGCCAACGTCCTGACTTTC CASSLGTGSKGANVLTF
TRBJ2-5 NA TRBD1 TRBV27 TGTGCCAGCAGGCCTTTAGACAGGGATGAGACCCAGTACTTC CASRPLDRDETQYF
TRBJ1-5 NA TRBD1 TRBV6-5 TGTGCCAGCACCTCACAGGGGCCCGATCAGCCCCAGCATTTT CASTSQGPDQPQHF
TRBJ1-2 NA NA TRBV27 TGTGCCAGCAGTTTATCGGGGGGGTGGCCAGGAAGAAACTATGGCTACACCTTC CASSLSGGWPGRNYGYTF
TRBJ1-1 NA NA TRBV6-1 TGTGCCAGCAGTGAGAAAACAGACGTCACTGAAGCTTTCTTT CASSEKTDVTEAFF
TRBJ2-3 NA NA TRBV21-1 TGTGCCAGCAGCAAGGGACTAGCGGGGCGAGATACGCAGTATTTT CASSKGLAGRDTQYF
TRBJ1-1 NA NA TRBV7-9 TGTGCCAGCAGCCGGACACCGAACACTGAAGCTTTCTTT CASSRTPNTEAFF
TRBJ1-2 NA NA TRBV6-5 TGTGCCAGCAGGGGGCTAGGCTATGGCTACACCTTC CASRGLGYGYTF
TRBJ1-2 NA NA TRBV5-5 TGTGCCAGCAGCTTGGGTTACAGGGCGGACCTCGGCTACACCTTC CASSLGYRADLGYTF
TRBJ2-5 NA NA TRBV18 TGTGCCAGCTCAATACAGGTCCAAGAGACCCAGTACTTC CASSIQVQETQYF
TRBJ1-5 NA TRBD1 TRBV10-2 TGCGCCAGCAGTGTTGGACAGGGTGCAGCTTCCCAGCATTTT CASSVGQGAASQHF
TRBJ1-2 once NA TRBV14 TGTGCCAGCAGCCAAGCTAAAGGTTCGGGGGGCTACACCTTC CASSQAKGSGGYTF
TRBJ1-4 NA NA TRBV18 TGTGCCAGCTCACCCAGGACAGATGAAAAACTGTTTTTT CASSPRTDEKLFF
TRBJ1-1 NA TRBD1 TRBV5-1 TGCGCCAGCAGCTCTGACAGGGCGAACCGAGCTTTCTTT CASSSDRANRAFF
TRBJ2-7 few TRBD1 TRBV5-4 TGTGCCAGCAGCTTGGTGGGACAGACCTACGAGCAGTACTTC CASSLVGQTYEQYF
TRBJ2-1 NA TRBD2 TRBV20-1 TGCAGTGCTAGTTTAGCGGGGGCCACCTCCTACAATGAGCAGTTCTTC CSASLAGATSYNEQFF
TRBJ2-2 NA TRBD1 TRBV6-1 TGTGCCAGCAGTGAACTCATAGGGACAGGGGTCGGGGAGCTGTTTTTT CASSELIGTGVGELFF
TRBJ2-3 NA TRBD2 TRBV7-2 TGTGCCAGCAGCTTACCGACTAGCGGGGTAGATACGCAGTATTTT CASSLPTSGVDTQYF